This entry lists 14 T cell receptor beta chains sequenced from one sample in a study of neurological immune-mediated disorders. TCRdb independently ran MiXCR on the 5' RACE reads; one entry per CDR3 protein. This table holds approximately 40,000 distinct CDR3 sequences, 3.5% to 4% found once. The sequenced sample was PBMCs. The receptors stem from a young man with multiple sclerosis.

This clonotype was counted at least ten times. The chain couples TRBV20-1 to TRBJ2-7; D might be TRBD1 (6 bases). There are 13 residues in the CDR3. Germline-derived CDR1 and CDR2 are DFQATT and SNEGSKA (reference sequence). Between the trimmed V and J ends, which lost 8 bases and 0 bases, there was a span of 14 bases. The CDR3 bases are TGCAGTCACCTCCAGGGGAGCTCCTACGAGCAGTACTTC. Its translation is CSHLQGSSYEQYF.

This clonotype was counted between two and nine times. This rearrangement joins TRBV11-3 to TRBJ2-3, with unresolved D. Germline values: CDR1 SGHNT, CDR2 YENEEA. Trimming stripped 2 bases from V and 5 bases from J, with 2 bases between. CDR3 size: 11 residues. In DNA form, the CDR3 reads TGTGCCAGCAGCTTATTAGATACGCAGTATTTT. It codes for CASSLLDTQYF.

This clonotype has at least ten counts. The rearrangement joins TRBV6-5 to TRBJ2-3, with 11 bases lining up with TRBD2. The CDR3 has 17 residues. The junction had 8 bases not matched to a gene; V was cut back by 2 bases and J by 4 bases. The germline CDR1 and CDR2 sequences are MNHEY and SVGAGI. As DNA, the CDR3 is TGTGCCAGCAGTTACCTAAGGACTAGCGGGCCACCAGATACGCAGTATTTT. It yields the protein CASSYLRTSGPPDTQYF.

This clonotype showed up many times. This chain links TRBV5-1 with TRBJ2-1; D unresolved. This CDR3 comprises 11 residues. V shed 0 bases and J shed 7 bases, with 2 bases lying between them. Looked up from germline, CDR1 is SGHRS and CDR2 is YFSETQ. The CDR3 reads CASSLGNEQFF. For the CDR3, the DNA is TGCGCCAGCAGCTTGGGTAATGAGCAGTTCTTC.

This chain connects TRBV7-8 to TRBJ2-6; 9 positions match TRBD1. CDR3 length: 17 amino acids. Trimming removed 5 bases from V and 0 bases from J; junction bases left unmatched: 5. From germline, CDR1 is SGHVS and CDR2 FQNEAQ. CDR3 nucleotides: TGTGCCAGCAGCCTCCGGGACAGGGTCTCTGGGGCCAACGTCCTGACTTTC. This codes for CASSLRDRVSGANVLTF.

Many counts were recorded for this clonotype. The chain employs TRBV12-3 or TRBV12-4 and TRBJ2-7, with no clear D. V lost 6 bases to trimming and J lost 4 bases, with 13 bases between them. This CDR3 is built from 13 residues. In nucleotides, the CDR3 is TGTGCCAGCAGCCCCTCCCGGCGGTACGAGCAGTACTTC. Its translation is CASSPSRRYEQYF.

This clonotype has a count of ten or more. V and J are TRBV18 and TRBJ1-1; D unresolved. The V end was cut by 3 bases, the J end by 4 bases, with 9 bases between. The CDR3 spans 13 residues. The germline V gene encodes CDR1 KGHSH and CDR2 LQKENI. This CDR3 reads CASSPRGITEAFF. The CDR3 coding sequence is TGTGCCAGCTCACCGCGGGGTATCACTGAAGCTTTCTTT.

The V and J genes are TRBV3-1 and TRBJ2-7; D gene uncertain. CDR3 size: 13 residues. Deletions cut 4 bases from V and 2 bases from J, with 9 bases between. Germline CDR1 LGHDT, CDR2 YNNKEL (reference sequence). In DNA, the CDR3 is TGTGCCAGCAGCCTGAGGAAGACCTACGAGCAGTACTTC. Translated, it gives CASSLRKTYEQYF.

At least ten counts were recorded for this clonotype. The V and J genes are TRBV7-2 and TRBJ2-7; 7 bases are a match to TRBD1. Germline CDR1 SGHTA, CDR2 FQGNSA. V was clipped by 5 bases and J by 3 bases; unmatched bases: 7. This CDR3 region has 14 residues. The CDR3 region has the DNA TGTGCCAGCAGCCCTTCGGCAGGGGGCTACGAGCAGTACTTC. This sequence encodes CASSPSAGGYEQYF.

The sample holds many counts of this clonotype. This sequence joins TRBV2 and TRBJ2-7; D is undetermined. The CDR3 is 14 residues long. Per germline, CDR1 SNHLY and CDR2 FYNNEI. V was pared by 7 bases and J by 3 bases, with 16 bases between. DNA for the CDR3: TGTGCCAGCATCCACAACGCCGGAGTCTACGAGCAGTACTTC. Translated, it gives CASIHNAGVYEQYF.

There are many counts of this clonotype. The chain carries TRBV5-5 and TRBJ1-1; D remains unclear. Germline V CDR1 and CDR2: SGHKS, YYEKEE (reference sequence). Trimming left V 2 bases short and J 1 base short, with 15 bases between. The CDR3 contains 16 residues. Written as DNA, the CDR3 is TGTGCCAGCAGCTTATTGTCTCCGCTCGAGAACACTGAAGCTTTCTTT. Translation gives CASSLLSPLENTEAFF. The full variable domain, rest sourced from reference TRBV5-5 and TRBJ1-1, is DAGVTQSPTHLIKTRGQQVTLRCSPISGHKSVSWYQQVLGQGPQFIFQYYEKEERGRGNFPDRFSARQFPNYSSELNVNALLLGDSALYLCASSLLSPLENTEAFFGQGTRLTVV.

This clonotype was counted many times. This chain uses TRBV29-1 with TRBJ2-5, with 10 positions matching TRBD1. The V gene's germline CDR1 is SQVTM and CDR2 ANQGSEA. This CDR3 region has 13 residues. V dropped 7 bases and J dropped 5; count of bases not matched to a gene: 7. CDR3 DNA sequence: TGCAGCGCACGACAGGGGGCCGGGGAGACCCAGTACTTC. Amino acids: CSARQGAGETQYF.

This clonotype was detected many times. The CDR3: CASSLEGEGSYEQYF. CDR3 coding DNA: TGTGCCAGCAGCCTTGAGGGAGAAGGCTCCTACGAGCAGTACTTC. V is TRBV3-1 and J is TRBJ2-7; D might be TRBD2 (5 bases). The CDR3 contains 15 residues. Trimming cost V 4 bases and J 0 bases, with 13 bases left between them. The V gene's germline CDR1 is LGHDT and CDR2 YNNKEL (reference sequence).

This clonotype showed up many times. The chain couples TRBV20-1 to TRBJ1-2; D gene ambiguous. This CDR3 contains 12 residues. Germline CDR1 DFQATT, CDR2 SNEGSKA (reference sequence). V was pared by 3 bases and J by 4 bases, with 9 bases between. The CDR3 DNA follows: TGCAGTGCTAGCGTGGTGTTCTATGGCTACACCTTC. This encodes CSASVVFYGYTF.